This T cell receptor (beta chain) was sequenced for a study of type 1 regulatory T cells. Via MiXCR, TCRdb re-called the reads, giving one row per CDR3 protein. The sample holds about 60,000 distinct CDR3 sequences, over 50% seen once. The CDR3 consists of 13 residues. Germline V lookup: CDR1 MNHEY, CDR2 SVGEGT. Trimming shortened V by 0 bases and J by 5 bases, and 5 bases separated the two germline ends. A remark on this clonotype: Its target is unknown.

Sequencing was performed on cultured non-Tr1 T cells, either the whole culture or a sorted T cell fraction (not recorded which). The source is a human donor in good health. This rearrangement joins TRBV6-2 or TRBV6-3 to TRBJ1-5; D is unresolved. The CDR3 bases are TGTGCCAGCAGTTACTCCGAGCATCAGCCCCAGCATTTT. This translates into CASSYSEHQPQHF.